This entry is about one T cell receptor (beta chain). Its antigen is not identified. Per germline, CDR1 MNHNS and CDR2 SASEGT. V lost 3 bases, J lost 3 bases, and 5 bases stayed unmatched. The CDR3 has 15 residues. This specimen belongs to a study of shared clonotypes between healthy human individuals. Study results and caveats: Enrolling few donors narrowed the genetic and exposure-history diversity that was represented. Shared clonotypes across all four donors exceeded non-shared ones in generation probability.

At the deep level, the assay was run. Generated by immunoSEQ multiplex PCR, the TCRdb table keeps only in-frame clones and is missing some. The sample comprises 2 million to 2.5 million clones, approximately 96% of which are singletons, and about 0.13% rests with the top ten. This receptor was identified in a man in his late teens or twenties in good health. The rearrangement uses TRBV6-1 and TRBJ2-4, with 7 bases that match TRBD2. Sequences were obtained from naive CD4+ T cells sorted from blood. Subset reported: CD45RA+ positively selected. CDR3 loop: CASSDAGAGKNIQYF. The CDR3, as DNA: TGTGCCAGCAGTGACGCGGGAGCGGGCAAAAACATTCAGTACTTC.